This TCR beta chain was captured in a study of T cell repertoires in cytomegalovirus infection. With respect to this clonotype: Its specificity is not known.

TCRdb itself ran the reads through MiXCR, one entry per CDR3 protein. The data contain more than 300,000 distinct CDR3 sequences, roughly 34% of them singletons. The germline V gene has CDR1 LGHNA and CDR2 YSLEER. The CDR3 covers 18 residues. Trimming took off 0 bases at V and 1 base at J, with 16 bases between the two ends. The chain combines TRBV4-3 with TRBJ2-1; no definite D call. Sequencing used cultured PBMCs, obtained from culture after CMV antigen stimulation. The clonotype originates from a human donor in good health (CMV status not recorded). Some clones in this sample may be carry-over from other donors' samples. CDR3 region: CASSQEKRNRWSYNEQFF. The CDR3 nucleotides read TGCGCCAGCAGCCAAGAAAAACGGAACCGGTGGTCCTACAATGAGCAGTTCTTC.